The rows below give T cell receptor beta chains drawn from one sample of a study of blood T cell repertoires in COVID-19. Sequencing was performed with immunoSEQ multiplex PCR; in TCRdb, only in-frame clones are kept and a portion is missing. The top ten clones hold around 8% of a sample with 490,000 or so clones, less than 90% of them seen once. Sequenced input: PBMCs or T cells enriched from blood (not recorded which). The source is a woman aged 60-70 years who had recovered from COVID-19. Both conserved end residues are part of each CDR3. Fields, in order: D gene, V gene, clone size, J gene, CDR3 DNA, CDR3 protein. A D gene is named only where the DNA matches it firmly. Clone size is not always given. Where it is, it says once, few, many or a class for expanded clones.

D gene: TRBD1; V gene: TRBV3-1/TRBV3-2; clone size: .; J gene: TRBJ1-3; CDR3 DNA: TGTGCCAGCAGCCAAGATTACGGGACAGCATCTGGAAACACCATATATTTT; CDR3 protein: CASSQDYGTASGNTIYF
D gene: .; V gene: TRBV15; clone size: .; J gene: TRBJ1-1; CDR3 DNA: TGTGCCACCAGCAGAGATACTAACAGCGGCACTGAAGCTTTCTTT; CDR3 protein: CATSRDTNSGTEAFF
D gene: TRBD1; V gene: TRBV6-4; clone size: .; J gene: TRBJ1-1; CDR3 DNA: TGTGCCAGCAGCGCCACAGGGGGCACTGAAGCTTTCTTT; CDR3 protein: CASSATGGTEAFF
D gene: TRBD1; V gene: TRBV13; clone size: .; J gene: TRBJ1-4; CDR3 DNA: TGTGCCAGCAGCCTGGGACAGGGGTCTGAAAAACTGTTTTTT; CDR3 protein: CASSLGQGSEKLFF
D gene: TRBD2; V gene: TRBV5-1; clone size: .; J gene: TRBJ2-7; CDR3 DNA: TGCGCCAGCACCCTAGCGGGGGGGTCCTACGAGCAGTACTTC; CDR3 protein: CASTLAGGSYEQYF
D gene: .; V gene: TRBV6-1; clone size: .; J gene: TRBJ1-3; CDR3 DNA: TGTGCCAGCAGTGAAGGCCCACCCGGGTCTGGAAACACCATATATTTT; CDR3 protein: CASSEGPPGSGNTIYF
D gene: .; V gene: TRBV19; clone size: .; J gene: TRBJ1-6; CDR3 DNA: TGTGCCAGTAGTCCTTATGGGGAGCCTAGCTCCTATAATTCACCCCTCCACTTT; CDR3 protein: CASSPYGEPSSYNSPLHF
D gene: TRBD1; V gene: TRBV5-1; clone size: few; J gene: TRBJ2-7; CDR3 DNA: TGCGCCAGCAGCTTGACTGGGACAGCAGCCTACGAGCAGTACTTC; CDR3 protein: CASSLTGTAAYEQYF
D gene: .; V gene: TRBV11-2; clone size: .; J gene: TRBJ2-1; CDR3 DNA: TGTGCCAGCAGCCGCCAAGCGGGCCTCGGGGGGCCGTACAATGAGCAGTTCTTC; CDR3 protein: CASSRQAGLGGPYNEQFF
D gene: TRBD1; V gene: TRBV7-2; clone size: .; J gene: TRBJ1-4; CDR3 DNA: TGTGCCAGCAGCGTACGGGACAGGGGTAGGACTAATGAAAAACTGTTTTTT; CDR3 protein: CASSVRDRGRTNEKLFF
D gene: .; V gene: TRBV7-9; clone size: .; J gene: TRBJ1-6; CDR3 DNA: TGTGCCAGCAGCTTAGAGGGAGGAAATTCACCCCTCCACTTT; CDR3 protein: CASSLEGGNSPLHF
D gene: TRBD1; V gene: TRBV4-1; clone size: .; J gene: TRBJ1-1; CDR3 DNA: TGCGCCAGCAGCCACCGGGACAGCATGAACACTGAAGCTTTCTTT; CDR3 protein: CASSHRDSMNTEAFF
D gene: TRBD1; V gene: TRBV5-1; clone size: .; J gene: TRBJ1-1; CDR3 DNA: TGCGCCAGCAGCGTGGGACAGGGGAACACTGAAGCTTTCTTT; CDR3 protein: CASSVGQGNTEAFF
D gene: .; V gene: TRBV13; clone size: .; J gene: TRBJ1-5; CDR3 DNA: TGTGCCAGCAGCTTAGGGCGGGCATTGGATCAGCCCCAGCATTTT; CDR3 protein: CASSLGRALDQPQHF
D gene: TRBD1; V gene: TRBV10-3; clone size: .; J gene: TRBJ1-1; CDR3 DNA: TGTGCCATCAGCCAGGGACAGTCACTGAACACTGAAGCTTTCTTT; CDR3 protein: CAISQGQSLNTEAFF
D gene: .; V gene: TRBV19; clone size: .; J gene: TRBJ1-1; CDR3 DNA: TGTGCCAGTAGTCCACAGACAAGAAACACTGAAGCTTTCTTT; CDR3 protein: CASSPQTRNTEAFF
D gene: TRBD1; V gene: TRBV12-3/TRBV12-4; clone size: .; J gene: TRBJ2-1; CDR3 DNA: TGTGCCAGCAGTACCGGACAGGGGGGAAAGTTCTTC; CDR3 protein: CASSTGQGGKFF
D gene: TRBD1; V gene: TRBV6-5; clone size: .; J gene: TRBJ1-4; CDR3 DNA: TGTGCCAGCAGAGCTACAGGGGGGGATGAAAAACTGTTTTTT; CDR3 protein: CASRATGGDEKLFF
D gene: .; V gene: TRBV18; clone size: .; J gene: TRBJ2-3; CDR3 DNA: TGTGCCAGCTCACCACGCCAGGGGACAGATACGCAGTATTTT; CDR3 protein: CASSPRQGTDTQYF
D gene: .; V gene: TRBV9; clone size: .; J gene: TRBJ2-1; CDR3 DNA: TGTGCCAGCAGCGTAGGGGGGCTCTACAATGAGCAGTTCTTC; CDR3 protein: CASSVGGLYNEQFF
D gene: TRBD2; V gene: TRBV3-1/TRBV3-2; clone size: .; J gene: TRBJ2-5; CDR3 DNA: TGTGCCAGCAGCCAAGATTGGGCGGGGGGGCCGGAGACCCAGTACTTC; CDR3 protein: CASSQDWAGGPETQYF
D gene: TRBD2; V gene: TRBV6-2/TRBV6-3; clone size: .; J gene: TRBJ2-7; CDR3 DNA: TGTGCCAGCAGCACTCCTAGCGGGGGTCTCTACGAGCAGTACTTC; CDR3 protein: CASSTPSGGLYEQYF
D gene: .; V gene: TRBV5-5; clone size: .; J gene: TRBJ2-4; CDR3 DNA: TGTGCCAGCAGCTTTACTGGAGGGATCGATAACATTCAGTACTTC; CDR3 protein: CASSFTGGIDNIQYF
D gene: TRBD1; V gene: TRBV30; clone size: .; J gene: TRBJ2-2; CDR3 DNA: TGTGCCTGGAGTGTACTAGGGACAGCGAACACCGGGGAGCTGTTTTTT; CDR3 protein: CAWSVLGTANTGELFF
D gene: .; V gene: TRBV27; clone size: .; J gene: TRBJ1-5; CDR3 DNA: TGTGCCAGCAGTTTACGCGCAGGGTTAGGCAATCAGCCCCAGCATTTT; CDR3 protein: CASSLRAGLGNQPQHF
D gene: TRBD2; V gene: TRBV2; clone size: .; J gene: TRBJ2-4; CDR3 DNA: TGTGCCAGCAGTGAACCGAGAGCGGGGACTGAAAACATTCAGTACTTC; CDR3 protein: CASSEPRAGTENIQYF
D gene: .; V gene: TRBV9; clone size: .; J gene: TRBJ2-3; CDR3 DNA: TGTGCCAGCAGCGTTCTAGTAGGCAGCACAGATACGCAGTATTTT; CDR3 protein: CASSVLVGSTDTQYF